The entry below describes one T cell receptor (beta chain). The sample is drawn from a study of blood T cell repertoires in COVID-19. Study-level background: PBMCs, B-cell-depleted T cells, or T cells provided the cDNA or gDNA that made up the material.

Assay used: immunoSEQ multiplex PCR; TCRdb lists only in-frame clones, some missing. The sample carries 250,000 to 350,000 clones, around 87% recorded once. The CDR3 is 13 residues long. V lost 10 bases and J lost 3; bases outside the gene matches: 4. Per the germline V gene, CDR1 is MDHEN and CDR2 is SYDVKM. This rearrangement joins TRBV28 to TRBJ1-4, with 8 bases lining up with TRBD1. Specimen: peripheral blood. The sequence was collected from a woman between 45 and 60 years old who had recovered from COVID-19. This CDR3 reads CAIRGQPNEKLFF. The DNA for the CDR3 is TGTGCCATCAGGGGGCAGCCTAATGAAAAACTGTTTTTT. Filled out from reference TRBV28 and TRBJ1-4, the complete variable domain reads DVKVTQSSRYLVKRTGEKVFLECVQDMDHENMFWYRQDPGLGLRLIYFSYDVKMKEKGDIPEGYSVSREKKERFSLILESASTNQTSMYLCAIRGQPNEKLFFGSGTQLSVL.